One sample yielded the 9 T cell receptor beta chains listed below, sequenced in a study of cytomegalovirus exposure and HLA in healthy donors. Both 60 Vbeta primers and 13 Jbeta primers went into the PCR. Using immunoSEQ multiplex PCR, the repertoire was profiled, and TCRdb retains in-frame clones only, with some absent. The sample holds roughly 120,000 clones; about four fifths are singletons and the top ten take roughly 2.2%. The sequencing input was PBMCs. Receptor source: a woman in her twenties or thirties in good health and CMV-seronegative.

This chain uses TRBV4-1 with TRBJ2-1, with a tentative D call TRBD1 (5 bases). Trimming took 3 bases from V and 6 from J, leaving 15 bases between them. The CDR3 loop spans 15 amino acids. Germline CDR1 and CDR2: MGHRA and YSYEKL. In DNA form, the CDR3 reads TGCGCCAGCAGCCACAGCACAGGTCTCCGCAATGAGCAGTTCTTC. It is translated as CASSHSTGLRNEQFF.

The rearrangement joins TRBV9 to TRBJ2-7, with D hard to call. This CDR3 is built from 13 residues. The V and J ends lost 0 bases and 5 bases respectively, with 9 bases between them. CDR1 SGDLS and CDR2 YYNGEE come from the germline V gene. In DNA form, the CDR3 reads TGTGCCAGCAGCGTAGTCGACCGGGACGAGCAGTACTTC. Protein product: CASSVVDRDEQYF.

This clone was observed a few times. The J gene is TRBJ2-1, the V gene TRBV29-1; TRBD2 agrees at 7 bases. This CDR3 spans 13 amino acids. After removal of 1 base from V and 6 bases from J, the junction contained 3 bases not matched to a gene. Germline assignment: CDR1 SQVTM and CDR2 ANQGSEA. This CDR3 reads CSVEVGGSNEQFF. CDR3 nucleotide sequence: TGCAGCGTTGAAGTGGGCGGGAGCAATGAGCAGTTCTTC.

This chain uses TRBV15 with TRBJ2-3; TRBD2 matches at 11 bases. With V trimmed by 3 bases and J by 5 bases, 7 bases remained unmatched. Germline values: CDR1 LNHNV, CDR2 YYDKDF (reference sequence). The CDR3 is made up of 16 amino acids. The CDR3, as DNA: TGTGCCACCAGCAGTATTATAGCGGGAGGGGGAGATACGCAGTATTTT. Its translation: CATSSIIAGGGDTQYF.

CDR3 region: CASSRSLAGGLETQYF. In DNA, the CDR3 is TGTGCCAGCAGCCGCTCCTTAGCGGGAGGGTTAGAGACCCAGTACTTC. The chain carries TRBV5-4 and TRBJ2-5, with 11 bases lining up with TRBD2. Germline V gene lookup returns CDR1 SGHNT and CDR2 YYREEE (reference sequence). The V gene end was trimmed by 4 bases and the J gene end by 4 bases; junction bases not matched to a gene: 9. The CDR3 contains 16 residues.

The CDR3 DNA sequence: TGTGCCAGCAGTTACTTCCGAGATCGTCTTAGCGGGGGAGCGGGGGAGACCCAGTACTTC. Translated, it gives CASSYFRDRLSGGAGETQYF. The chain recombines TRBV6-8 with TRBJ2-5, with 9 bases matching TRBD2. V lost 1 base, J lost 5 bases, and 20 bases stayed unmatched. Germline V gene sequence: CDR1 MNHGY, CDR2 SAAAGT. The CDR3 is 20 amino acids.

V is TRBV15 and J is TRBJ2-7; D is possibly TRBD2 (5 bases). Germline V gene data show CDR1 as LNHNV and CDR2 as YYDKDF (reference sequence). This CDR3 region has 15 residues. Deletions cut 6 bases from V and 5 bases from J, with 20 bases between. Written as DNA, the CDR3 is TGTGCCACCAGTAGCGCCAGGAGCCACTGGGACGAGCAGTACTTC. It codes for CATSSARSHWDEQYF.

V usage is TRBV6-6 and J usage is TRBJ1-1, with a possible D match to TRBD1 (5 bases). Looked up from germline, CDR1 is MNHNY and CDR2 is SVGAGI (reference sequence). CDR3 length: 14 residues. Trimming left V 7 bases short and J 1 base short, with 13 bases between. The CDR3 bases are TGTGCCAGCATTACGGACATAGGGAACACTGAAGCTTTCTTT. It translates to CASITDIGNTEAFF.

V and J are TRBV25-1 and TRBJ1-1, with 8 nucleotides matching TRBD1. V lost 5 bases, J lost 1 base, and 9 bases stayed unmatched. Germline CDR1 is MGHDK and CDR2 is SYGVNS. This CDR3 is 16 amino acids long. CDR3 amino acids: CASSLGQGRGNTEAFF. As DNA, the CDR3 is TGTGCCAGCAGTCTTGGACAGGGTAGGGGGAACACTGAAGCTTTCTTT. The entire variable domain, with the rest obtained from reference TRBV25-1 and TRBJ1-1, is as follows: EADIYQTPRYLVIGTGKKITLECSQTMGHDKMYWYQQDPGMELHLIHYSYGVNSTEKGDLSSESTVSRIRTEHFPLTLESARPSHTSQYLCASSLGQGRGNTEAFFGQGTRLTVV.